The 7 T cell receptor beta chains listed next were all sequenced from one sample in a study of blood T cell repertoires in COVID-19. TCRdb keeps only in-frame clones here, not all; method: immunoSEQ multiplex PCR. Of some 130,000 clones in the sample, roughly 89% were seen once. The sample comprised peripheral blood. The receptor source for this set is a man aged 60-69 years with COVID-19, enrolled during active disease.

The CDR3: CASRAAGVDGYTF. The CDR3 DNA sequence: TGTGCCAGCAGGGCCGCAGGGGTGGATGGCTACACCTTC. The J gene is TRBJ1-2, the V gene TRBV6-5; TRBD1 is a possible D gene (6 bases). CDR3 length equals 13 residues. CDR1 is MNHEY and CDR2 is SVGAGI in the germline V gene. Trimming cost V 6 bases and J 6 bases, with 14 bases left between them.

This rearrangement joins TRBV19 to TRBJ1-1; D call uncertain. V lost 1 base to trimming and J lost 4 bases, with 7 bases between them. The CDR3 sequence is 13 residues long. CDR1 LNHDA and CDR2 SQIVND come from the germline V gene (reference sequence). The CDR3 nucleotides read TGTGCCAGTAGTATAGGAGGAGGCACTGAAGCTTTCTTT. This codes for CASSIGGGTEAFF.

The chain employs TRBV24-1 and TRBJ2-2, with 7 bases fitting TRBD1. The CDR3 runs 16 residues. Losses at the gene ends were 3 bases for V and 1 base for J; bases not matched to a gene: 4. CDR1 is KGHDR and CDR2 is SFDVKD in the germline V gene. Written as DNA, the CDR3 is TGTGCCACCAGTGATGCAGGGGGTCGGAACACCGGGGAGCTGTTTTTT. This sequence encodes CATSDAGGRNTGELFF.

The chain couples TRBV19 to TRBJ2-2; D might be TRBD1 (5 bases). Trimming removed 3 bases at V and 0 bases at J, with 11 bases between. The CDR3 is made up of 16 amino acids. From germline, CDR1 is LNHDA and CDR2 SQIVND (reference sequence). Here the CDR3 reads CASSIGRVSNTGELFF. The CDR3 nucleotides read TGTGCCAGTAGTATTGGCAGGGTCTCGAACACCGGGGAGCTGTTTTTT.

The V gene is TRBV9, the J gene TRBJ1-5, with TRBD1 matching over 9 bases. The germline V gene encodes CDR1 SGDLS and CDR2 YYNGEE. Germline trimming cut 3 bases from V and 7 bases from J; bases unmatched to any gene: 5. This CDR3 region has 14 residues. The CDR3 nucleotides are TGTGCCAGCAGCGGGACAGGGGTAGGGCAGCCCCAGCATTTT. Protein sequence: CASSGTGVGQPQHF.

To note about this clone: Here the CDR3 omits its conserved ending phenylalanine or tryptophan, so a read error is the likely source. No DNA is shown, since the ends of the CDR3 on it are uncertain; the CDR3 is the one TCRdb lists. The chain joins TRBV6-4 to TRBJ1-2; TRBD1 is taken as the D call from the table, unchecked against the DNA. Both ends counted, the CDR3 spans 9 residues. Germline CDR1 reads MRHNA; CDR2 reads SNTAGT. The CDR3 protein is CASSGNREY.

This clone has a handful of counts. The chain joins TRBV10-1 to TRBJ1-3; maybe TRBD1 (6 bases). This CDR3 is 14 amino acids long. CDR1 is WNHNN, CDR2 SYGVQD, per germline (reference sequence). The germline V and J ends were trimmed by 6 bases and 5 bases, with 14 bases remaining between them. The CDR3 reads CASRYYRARNTIYF. CDR3 nucleotides: TGCGCCAGCAGGTATTACAGGGCAAGAAACACCATATATTTT.